The 2 T cell receptor beta chains below all came from one sample that was sequenced in a study of beta chain features in type 1 diabetes. Sequenced material consisted of expressed TCRB transcripts (all of the isolated RNA was reverse transcribed). Sequencing was performed with immunoSEQ multiplex PCR; in TCRdb, only in-frame clones are kept and a portion is missing. The sample carries 350,000 to 450,000 clones, approximately 15% recorded once. The source material was naive CD4+ T cells from blood. The receptors shown here come from a young man in good health.

This clone has a handful of counts. The gene calls are TRBV5-1 and TRBJ2-7, with TRBD1 matching over 10 bases. The CDR3 has 15 residues. The trim removed 2 bases at V and 4 bases at J, leaving 6 bases unmatched. Germline V gene data show CDR1 as SGHRS and CDR2 as YFSETQ. CDR3 region: CASSFNPGQGYEQYV. The CDR3 nucleotides read TGCGCCAGCAGCTTTAACCCGGGACAGGGGTACGAGCAGTACGTC.

This clone has only a few counts. This chain uses TRBV5-4 with TRBJ2-1; 13 bases align to TRBD2. Germline assignment: CDR1 SGHNT and CDR2 YYREEE (reference sequence). V was clipped by 4 bases and J by 8 bases; unmatched bases: 6. The length of the CDR3 is 15 residues. CDR3 coding DNA: TGTGCCAGCAGCGAACTAGCGGGAGGGCCCGATGAGCAGTTCTTC. Amino acid sequence: CASSELAGGPDEQFF.